A single sample gave rise to the 19 T cell receptor beta chains below, sequenced in a study of identical twins. MiXCR was run by TCRdb on the 5' RACE reads, yielding one entry per CDR3 protein. The profile shows 450,000 to 600,000 distinct CDR3 sequences, approximately 20% of them singletons. This sample also belongs to another study, concerning yellow fever vaccine responses in identical twins.

The sequencing input was CD4+ T cells sorted from blood. These receptors were obtained from a woman aged 18-29 years in good health.

The chain uses TRBV7-9 and TRBJ2-1; no clear D gene. The CDR3 length is 13 residues. V was shortened by 3 bases and J by 8 bases, with 11 bases between the two germline ends. Per germline, CDR1 SEHNR and CDR2 FQNEAQ (reference sequence). This CDR3 is CASSFASFDEQFF. CDR3 nucleotide sequence: TGTGCCAGCAGCTTTGCATCGTTTGATGAGCAGTTCTTC.

This clonotype was detected only a few times. V and J are TRBV4-2 and TRBJ2-1, with D perhaps TRBD1 (6 bases). V was cut by 2 bases and J by 7 bases, with 9 bases left in between. The CDR3 runs to 13 residues. From germline, CDR1 is LGHNA and CDR2 YNFKEQ. The CDR3 is CASSQQQGNEQFF. The CDR3 nucleotides read TGTGCCAGCAGCCAACAACAGGGTAATGAGCAGTTCTTC.

The V and J genes are TRBV3-1 and TRBJ1-2; D remains unclear. Germline-derived CDR1 and CDR2 are LGHDT and YNNKEL (reference sequence). The CDR3 loop spans 14 amino acids. Trimming cost V 2 bases and J 8 bases, with 15 bases left between them. The CDR3 loop is CASSQPQQRRGYTF. The CDR3 DNA is TGTGCCAGCAGCCAACCACAGCAAAGGAGGGGCTACACCTTC.

The chain couples TRBV29-1 to TRBJ2-5; D is ambiguous. The CDR3 has 13 amino acids. From germline, CDR1 is SQVTM and CDR2 ANQGSEA. V was cut by 5 bases and J by 1 base, with 11 bases left in between. For the CDR3, the DNA is TGCAGCGTTACCCGGACCCCCCAAGAGACCCAGTACTTC. Translated: CSVTRTPQETQYF.

This clonotype was counted only a few times. The rearrangement joins TRBV11-2 to TRBJ2-3, with D perhaps TRBD1 (6 bases). Trimming cost V 4 bases and J 2 bases, with 10 bases left between them. The CDR3 spans 14 residues. From germline, CDR1 is SGHAT and CDR2 FQNNGV. The CDR3 coding sequence is TGTGCCAGCAGCTCTGGACAGCACACAGATACGCAGTATTTT. As protein: CASSSGQHTDTQYF.

The table lists this clonotype with a few counts. This chain uses TRBV7-9 with TRBJ2-3, with 9 bases that match TRBD1. V dropped 4 bases and J dropped 0; count of bases not matched to a gene: 5. Germline V gene lookup returns CDR1 SEHNR and CDR2 FQNEAQ (reference sequence). There are 16 residues in the CDR3. The CDR3 protein is CASSWDRAGSTDTQYF. In DNA form, the CDR3 reads TGTGCCAGCAGCTGGGACAGGGCTGGTAGCACAGATACGCAGTATTTT.

The chain employs TRBV6-2 or TRBV6-3 and TRBJ1-2; D is uncertain. The CDR3 length is 13 residues. Trimming removed 5 bases at V and 4 bases at J, with 11 bases between. CDR1 MNHEY and CDR2 SVGEGT come from the germline V gene. The CDR3 nucleotides are TGTGCCAGCAGTCGGGAGACGGTCTATGGCTACACCTTC. This gives the protein CASSRETVYGYTF.

The chain recombines TRBV6-6 with TRBJ2-1; no definite D call. The germline V gene has CDR1 MNHNY and CDR2 SVGAGI (reference sequence). CDR3 length equals 13 residues. V shed 0 bases and J shed 8 bases, with 8 bases lying between them. Written as DNA, the CDR3 is TGTGCCAGCAGTTACTCCTCGGTCCATGAGCAGTTCTTC. It yields the protein CASSYSSVHEQFF.

The chain combines TRBV28 with TRBJ2-7; 7 bases are a match to TRBD1. The CDR3 covers 13 residues. The V and J ends lost 5 bases and 4 bases, in that order; junction bases with no gene match: 5. From germline, CDR1 is MDHEN and CDR2 SYDVKM. The CDR3 DNA is TGTGCCAGCAGTCATGGGACAGCTTACGAGCAGTACGTC. Translated: CASSHGTAYEQYV.

This chain links TRBV18 with TRBJ1-3; 7 nucleotides align to TRBD1. V lost 5 bases and J lost 4; bases outside the gene matches: 5. CDR3 length equals 14 residues. The germline gives CDR1 KGHSH, CDR2 LQKENI. CDR3 region: CASSSRQGGNTIYF. DNA of the CDR3: TGTGCCAGCTCATCCCGACAGGGAGGAAACACCATATATTTT.

The V gene is TRBV12-3 or TRBV12-4, the J gene TRBJ2-3; D unclear. The CDR3 has 14 amino acids. Trimming left V 6 bases short and J 0 bases short, with 10 bases between. The CDR3 sequence: CASSPLGSTDTQYF. As DNA, the CDR3 is TGTGCCAGCAGCCCCCTGGGGAGCACAGATACGCAGTATTTT.

The chain employs TRBV10-3 and TRBJ2-1; 10 bases are shared with TRBD2. In germline, CDR1 is ENHRY, CDR2 SYGVKD. The V segment lost 5 bases and the J segment 5 bases; nucleotides outside the gene matches: 9. There are 16 residues in the CDR3. CDR3 sequence: CAISQRGGLANNEQFF. Written as DNA, the CDR3 is TGTGCCATCAGTCAGCGGGGGGGCTTAGCCAACAATGAGCAGTTCTTC.

The chain joins TRBV5-1 to TRBJ2-4, with TRBD2 as a possible D gene (5 bases). The CDR3 runs 16 residues. The germline CDR1 and CDR2 sequences are SGHRS and YFSETQ. The V end was cut by 0 bases, the J end by 0 bases, with 10 bases between. The CDR3 nucleotides read TGCGCCAGCAGCTTGGTCAACGGACTAGCCAAAAACATTCAGTACTTC. Amino acids: CASSLVNGLAKNIQYF.

The sample holds a few counts of this clonotype. This chain connects TRBV5-1 to TRBJ2-7, with 10 positions matching TRBD2. Looked up from germline, CDR1 is SGHRS and CDR2 is YFSETQ. The CDR3 contains 17 residues. Trimming took 0 bases from V and 1 from J; bases not matched to a gene: 7. The CDR3 coding sequence is TGCGCCAGCAGCTTGGTTCTAGCGGGGGCCTCTTCCTACGAGCAGTACTTC. Its translation is CASSLVLAGASSYEQYF.

The V gene is TRBV7-8, the J gene TRBJ2-5; D may be TRBD1 or TRBD2 (5 bases each). Trimming took 0 bases from V and 3 from J, leaving 11 bases between them. Germline CDR1 is SGHVS and CDR2 is FQNEAQ. The CDR3 is made up of 15 amino acids. The CDR3 DNA follows: TGTGCCAGCAGCTTAGCTTGGGGACCGAAAGAGACCCAGTACTTC. Its translation is CASSLAWGPKETQYF.

This clonotype has only a few counts. The genes are TRBV11-2 and TRBJ2-7; TRBD1 matches at 8 bases. The CDR3 extends over 14 amino acids. Germline assignment: CDR1 SGHAT and CDR2 FQNNGV. The J segment lost 7 bases and the V segment lost 4 bases, leaving 9 bases of the junction unmatched. CDR3 amino acids: CASSSRQGRREQYF. The CDR3 nucleotides read TGTGCCAGCAGCTCCAGACAGGGGAGGCGGGAGCAGTACTTC. Full variable domain (missing parts from reference TRBV11-2 and TRBJ2-7): EAGVAQSPRYKIIEKRQSVAFWCNPISGHATLYWYQQILGQGPKLLIQFQNNGVVDDSQLPKDRFSAERLKGVDSTLKIQPAKLEDSAVYLCASSSRQGRREQYFGPGTRLTVT.

The table lists this clonotype with a few counts. Here the CDR3 reads CASSLNVVGTTETQYF. Here the CDR3 DNA reads TGTGCCAGCAGTTTAAACGTGGTCGGTACCACAGAGACCCAGTACTTC. The chain recombines TRBV12-3 or TRBV12-4 with TRBJ2-5; no definite D call. The length of the CDR3 is 16 residues. V was trimmed by 2 bases and J by 4 bases, leaving 17 bases between them.

The chain carries TRBV28 and TRBJ2-1; D is unclear. The germline gives CDR1 MDHEN, CDR2 SYDVKM. The CDR3 consists of 15 residues. V lost 2 bases and J 6 bases, leaving 14 bases between the germline ends. The CDR3 loop is CASSLRPAYVNEQFF. Written as DNA, the CDR3 is TGTGCCAGCAGTTTACGGCCTGCCTACGTCAATGAGCAGTTCTTC. Complete variable domain (other parts from reference TRBV28 and TRBJ2-1): DVKVTQSSRYLVKRTGEKVFLECVQDMDHENMFWYRQDPGLGLRLIYFSYDVKMKEKGDIPEGYSVSREKKERFSLILESASTNQTSMYLCASSLRPAYVNEQFFGPGTRLTVL.

This clonotype has more than one count but fewer than ten. The J gene is TRBJ2-2, the V gene TRBV20-1; the match to TRBD2 covers 8 bases. The ends lost 5 bases at V and 8 bases at J; junction bases unmatched: 10. The germline V gene has CDR1 DFQATT and CDR2 SNEGSKA (reference sequence). The CDR3 has 14 amino acids. The CDR3 DNA is TGCAGTGCTGGTTTGGCGGGGGGTCGAGGGGAGCTGTTTTTT. This gives the protein CSAGLAGGRGELFF.